The source of this T cell receptor beta chain is a study of blood T cell repertoires in COVID-19. This clone was detected once. In the original processing: Amplifying reference gene primers gave estimates of nucleated cell counts. The assay was immunoSEQ multiplex PCR, and TCRdb's table has in-frame clones only and misses some. The V and J calls and the clone size are those of that table, but D and trimming were determined from the DNA. The sample carries under 500,000 clones, approximately 90% recorded once. The trim removed 0 bases at V and 1 base at J, leaving 2 bases unmatched. Germline V gene lookup returns CDR1 WSHSY and CDR2 SAAADI. The length of the CDR3 is 15 residues.

The chain joins TRBV10-2 to TRBJ2-5; TRBD2 matches 7 bases. The clonotype was recovered from a woman aged 30 to 39 with acute or convalescent COVID-19. Sequencing used peripheral blood. The CDR3 sequence: CASSESGGIQETQYF. DNA for the CDR3: TGCGCCAGCAGTGAGTCGGGGGGGATCCAAGAGACCCAGTACTTC.